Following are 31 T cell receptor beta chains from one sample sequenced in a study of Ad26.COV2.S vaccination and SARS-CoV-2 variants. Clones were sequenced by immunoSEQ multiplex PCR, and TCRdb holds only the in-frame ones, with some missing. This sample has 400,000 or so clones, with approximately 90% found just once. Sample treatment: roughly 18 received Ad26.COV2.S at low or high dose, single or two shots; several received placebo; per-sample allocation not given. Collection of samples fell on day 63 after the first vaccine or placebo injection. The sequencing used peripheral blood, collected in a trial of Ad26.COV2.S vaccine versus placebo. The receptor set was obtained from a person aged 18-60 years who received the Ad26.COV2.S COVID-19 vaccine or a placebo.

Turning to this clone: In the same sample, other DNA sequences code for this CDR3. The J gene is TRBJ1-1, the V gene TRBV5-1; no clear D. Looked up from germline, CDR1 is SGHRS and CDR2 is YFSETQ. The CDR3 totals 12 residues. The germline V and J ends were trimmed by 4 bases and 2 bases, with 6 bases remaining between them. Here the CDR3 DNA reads TGCGCCAGCAGCGGCGACAACACTGAAGCTTTCTTT. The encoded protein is CASSGDNTEAFF.

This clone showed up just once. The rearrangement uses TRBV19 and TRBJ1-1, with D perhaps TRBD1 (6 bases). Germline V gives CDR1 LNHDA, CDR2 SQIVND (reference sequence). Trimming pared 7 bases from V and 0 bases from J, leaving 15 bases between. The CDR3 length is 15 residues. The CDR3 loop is CASKRQDRLNTEAFF. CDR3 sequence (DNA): TGTGCCAGTAAACGCCAAGACAGGTTGAACACTGAAGCTTTCTTT.

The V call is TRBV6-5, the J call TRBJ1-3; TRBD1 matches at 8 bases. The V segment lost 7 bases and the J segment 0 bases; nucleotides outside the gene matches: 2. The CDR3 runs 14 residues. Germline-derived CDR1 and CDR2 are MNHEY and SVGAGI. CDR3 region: CASTTGGSGNTIYF. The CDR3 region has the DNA TGTGCCAGCACCACAGGGGGCTCTGGAAACACCATATATTTT.

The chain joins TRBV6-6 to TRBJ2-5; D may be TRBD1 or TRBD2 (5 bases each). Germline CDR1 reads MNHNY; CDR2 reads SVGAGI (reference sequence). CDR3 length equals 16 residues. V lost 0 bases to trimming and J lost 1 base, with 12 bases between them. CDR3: CASSYSKGPAQETQYF. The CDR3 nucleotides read TGTGCCAGCAGTTACTCGAAGGGACCCGCCCAAGAGACCCAGTACTTC.

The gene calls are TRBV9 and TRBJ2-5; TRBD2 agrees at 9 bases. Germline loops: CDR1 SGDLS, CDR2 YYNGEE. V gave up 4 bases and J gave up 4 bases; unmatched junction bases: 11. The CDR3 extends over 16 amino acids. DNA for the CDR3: TGTGCCAGCAGCTCTACGGCGGGGGGGCCGTTAGAGACCCAGTACTTC. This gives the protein CASSSTAGGPLETQYF. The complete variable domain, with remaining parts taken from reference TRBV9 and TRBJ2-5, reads DSGVTQTPKHLITATGQRVTLRCSPRSGDLSVYWYQQSLDQGLQFLIQYYNGEERAKGNILERFSAQQFPDLHSELNLSSLELGDSALYFCASSSTAGGPLETQYFGPGTRLLVL.

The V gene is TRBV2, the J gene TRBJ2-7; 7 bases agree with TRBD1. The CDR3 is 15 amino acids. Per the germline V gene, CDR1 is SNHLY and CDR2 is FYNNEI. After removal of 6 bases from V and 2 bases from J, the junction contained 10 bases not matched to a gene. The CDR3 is CASRGGQVMPYEQYF. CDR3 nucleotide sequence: TGTGCCAGCAGAGGAGGACAGGTAATGCCCTACGAGCAGTACTTC.

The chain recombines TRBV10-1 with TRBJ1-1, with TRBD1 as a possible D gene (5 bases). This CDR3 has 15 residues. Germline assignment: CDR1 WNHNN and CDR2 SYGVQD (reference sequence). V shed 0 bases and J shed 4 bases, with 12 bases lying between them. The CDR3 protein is CASSESWGESTEAFF. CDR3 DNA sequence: TGCGCCAGCAGTGAGTCGTGGGGCGAAAGCACTGAAGCTTTCTTT.

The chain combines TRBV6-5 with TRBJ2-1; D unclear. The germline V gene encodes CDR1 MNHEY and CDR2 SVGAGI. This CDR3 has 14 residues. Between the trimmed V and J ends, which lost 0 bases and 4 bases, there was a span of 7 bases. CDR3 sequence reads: CASSYSPRYNEQFF. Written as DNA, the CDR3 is TGTGCCAGCAGTTACTCCCCCAGATACAATGAGCAGTTCTTC.

This chain's CDR3 is CASSGTRPGTQYF. CDR3 bases: TGCGCCAGCAGCGGGACTAGACCTGGGACCCAGTACTTC. The chain employs TRBV10-2 and TRBJ2-5; TRBD2 agrees at 8 bases. Unmatched junction bases numbered 7, after V lost 6 bases and J lost 7 bases. The CDR3 consists of 13 residues. Germline V gives CDR1 WSHSY, CDR2 SAAADI.

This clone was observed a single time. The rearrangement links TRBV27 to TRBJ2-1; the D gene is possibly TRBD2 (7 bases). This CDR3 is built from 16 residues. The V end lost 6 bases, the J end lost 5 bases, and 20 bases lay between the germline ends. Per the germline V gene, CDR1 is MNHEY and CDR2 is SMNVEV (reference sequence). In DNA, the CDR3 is TGTGCCAGCAGCCTAGGGGGGGCGGTTCCTCACAATGAGCAGTTCTTC. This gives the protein CASSLGGAVPHNEQFF.

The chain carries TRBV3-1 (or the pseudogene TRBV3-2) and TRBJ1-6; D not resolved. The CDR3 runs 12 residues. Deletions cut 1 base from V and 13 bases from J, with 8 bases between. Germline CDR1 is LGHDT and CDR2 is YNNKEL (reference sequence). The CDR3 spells CASSQGRSPLHF. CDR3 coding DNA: TGTGCCAGCAGCCAAGGGAGATCGCCCCTCCACTTT.

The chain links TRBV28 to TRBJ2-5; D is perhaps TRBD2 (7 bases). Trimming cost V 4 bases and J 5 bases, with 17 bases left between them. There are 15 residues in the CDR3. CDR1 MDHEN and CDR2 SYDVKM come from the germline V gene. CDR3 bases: TGTGCCAGCAGTTCTGCACAGGGAGGGTTGGAGACCCAGTACTTC. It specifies CASSSAQGGLETQYF.

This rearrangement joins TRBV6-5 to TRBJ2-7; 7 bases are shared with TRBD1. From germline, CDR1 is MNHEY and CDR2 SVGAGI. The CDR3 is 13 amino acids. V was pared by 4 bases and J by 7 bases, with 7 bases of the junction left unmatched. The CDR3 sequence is CASSFSLQGEQYF. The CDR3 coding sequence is TGTGCCAGCAGTTTCTCACTACAGGGGGAGCAGTACTTC.

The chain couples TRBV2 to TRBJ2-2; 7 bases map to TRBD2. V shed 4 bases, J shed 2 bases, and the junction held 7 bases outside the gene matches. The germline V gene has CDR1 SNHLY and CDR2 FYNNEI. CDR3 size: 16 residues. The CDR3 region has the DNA TGTGCCAGCAGTGGCTCGGGACTACGAAACACCGGGGAGCTGTTTTTT. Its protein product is CASSGSGLRNTGELFF.

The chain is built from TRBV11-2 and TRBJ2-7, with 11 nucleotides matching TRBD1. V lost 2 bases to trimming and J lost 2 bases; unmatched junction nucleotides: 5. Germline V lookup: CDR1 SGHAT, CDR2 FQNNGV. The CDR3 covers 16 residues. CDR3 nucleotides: TGTGCCAGCAGCTTAATAGGACAGGGGGCTACCTACGAGCAGTACTTC. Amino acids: CASSLIGQGATYEQYF.

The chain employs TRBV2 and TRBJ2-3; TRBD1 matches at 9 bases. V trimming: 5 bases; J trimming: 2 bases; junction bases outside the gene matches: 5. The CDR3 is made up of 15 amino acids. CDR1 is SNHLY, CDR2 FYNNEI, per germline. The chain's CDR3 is CASSRGQGFTDTQYF. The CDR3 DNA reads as TGTGCCAGCAGTAGGGGACAGGGTTTCACAGATACGCAGTATTTT. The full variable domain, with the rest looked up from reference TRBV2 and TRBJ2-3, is EPEVTQTPSHQVTQMGQEVILRCVPISNHLYFYWYRQILGQKVEFLVSFYNNEISEKSEIFDDQFSVERPDGSNFTLKIRSTKLEDSAMYFCASSRGQGFTDTQYFGPGTRLTVL.

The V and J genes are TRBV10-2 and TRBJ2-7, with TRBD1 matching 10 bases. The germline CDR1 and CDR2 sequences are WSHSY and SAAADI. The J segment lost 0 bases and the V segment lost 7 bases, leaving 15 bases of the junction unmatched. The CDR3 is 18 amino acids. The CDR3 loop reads CASNPGGRWDRGSYEQYF. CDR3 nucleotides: TGCGCCAGCAACCCCGGCGGTAGATGGGACAGGGGCTCCTACGAGCAGTACTTC.

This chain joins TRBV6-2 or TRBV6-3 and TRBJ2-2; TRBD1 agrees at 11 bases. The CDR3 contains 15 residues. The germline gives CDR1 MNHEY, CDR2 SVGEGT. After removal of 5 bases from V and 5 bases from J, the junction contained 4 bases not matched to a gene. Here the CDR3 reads CASSRTGGSTGELFF. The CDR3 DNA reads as TGTGCCAGCAGTCGGACAGGGGGCTCAACCGGGGAGCTGTTTTTT.

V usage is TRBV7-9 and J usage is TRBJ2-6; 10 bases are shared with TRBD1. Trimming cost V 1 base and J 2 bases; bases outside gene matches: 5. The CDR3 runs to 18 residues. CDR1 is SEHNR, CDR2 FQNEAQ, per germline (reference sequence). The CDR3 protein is CASSLGMGQGTGANVLTF. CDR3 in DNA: TGTGCCAGCAGCTTAGGGATGGGACAGGGGACTGGGGCCAACGTCCTGACTTTC. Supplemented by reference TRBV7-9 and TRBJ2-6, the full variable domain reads DTGVSQNPRHKITKRGQNVTFRCDPISEHNRLYWYRQTLGQGPEFLTYFQNEAQLEKSRLLSDRFSAERPKGSFSTLEIQRTEQGDSAMYLCASSLGMGQGTGANVLTFGAGSRLTVL.

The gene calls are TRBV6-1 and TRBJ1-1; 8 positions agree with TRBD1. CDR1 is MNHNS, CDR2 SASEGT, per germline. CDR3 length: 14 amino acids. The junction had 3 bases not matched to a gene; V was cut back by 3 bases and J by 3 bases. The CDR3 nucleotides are TGTGCCAGCAGTGAGGGACAGGCGGACACTGAAGCTTTCTTT. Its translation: CASSEGQADTEAFF.

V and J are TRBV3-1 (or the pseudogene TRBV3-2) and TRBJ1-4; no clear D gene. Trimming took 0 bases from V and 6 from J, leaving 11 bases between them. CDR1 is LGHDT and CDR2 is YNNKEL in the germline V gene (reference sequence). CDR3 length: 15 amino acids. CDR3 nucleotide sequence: TGTGCCAGCAGCCAAGATTGGCAGACTCATGAAAAACTGTTTTTT. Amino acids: CASSQDWQTHEKLFF.

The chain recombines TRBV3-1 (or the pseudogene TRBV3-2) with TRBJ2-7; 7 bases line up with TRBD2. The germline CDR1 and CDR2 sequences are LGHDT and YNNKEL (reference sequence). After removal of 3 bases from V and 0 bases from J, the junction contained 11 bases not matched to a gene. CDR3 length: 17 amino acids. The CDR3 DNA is TGTGCCAGCAGCCATACCAAGGGGCGGGGGACCTCCTACGAGCAGTACTTC. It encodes CASSHTKGRGTSYEQYF.

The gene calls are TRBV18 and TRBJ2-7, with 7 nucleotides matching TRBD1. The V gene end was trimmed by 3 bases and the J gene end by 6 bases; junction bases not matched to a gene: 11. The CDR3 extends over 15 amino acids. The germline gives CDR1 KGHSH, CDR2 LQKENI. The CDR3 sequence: CASSPTGDKLGEQYF. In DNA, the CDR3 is TGTGCCAGCTCACCTACAGGGGACAAATTGGGCGAGCAGTACTTC.

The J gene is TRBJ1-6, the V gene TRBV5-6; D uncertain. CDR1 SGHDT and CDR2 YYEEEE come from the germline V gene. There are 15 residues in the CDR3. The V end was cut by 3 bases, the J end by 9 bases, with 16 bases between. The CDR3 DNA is TGTGCCAGCAGCTCAGAGGTGTGGGAGGGTTCACCCCTCCACTTT. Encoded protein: CASSSEVWEGSPLHF.

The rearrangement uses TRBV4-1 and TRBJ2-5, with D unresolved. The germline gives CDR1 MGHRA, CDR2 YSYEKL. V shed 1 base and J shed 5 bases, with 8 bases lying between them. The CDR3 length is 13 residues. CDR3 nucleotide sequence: TGCGCCAGCAGCCAAGCGGGTTGGGAGACCCAGTACTTC. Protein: CASSQAGWETQYF.

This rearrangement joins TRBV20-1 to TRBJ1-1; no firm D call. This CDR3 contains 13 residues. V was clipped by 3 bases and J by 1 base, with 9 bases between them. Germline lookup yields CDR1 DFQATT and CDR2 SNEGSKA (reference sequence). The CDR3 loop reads CSASVNRNTEAFF. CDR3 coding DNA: TGCAGTGCTAGTGTAAACCGGAACACTGAAGCTTTCTTT.

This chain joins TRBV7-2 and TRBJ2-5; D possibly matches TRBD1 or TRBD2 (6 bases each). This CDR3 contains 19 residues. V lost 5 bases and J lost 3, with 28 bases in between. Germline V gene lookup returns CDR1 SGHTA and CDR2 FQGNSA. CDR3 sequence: CASSLRSPGQPGAEETQYF. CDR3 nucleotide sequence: TGTGCCAGCAGCCTACGTTCCCCCGGACAGCCGGGAGCGGAAGAGACCCAGTACTTC.

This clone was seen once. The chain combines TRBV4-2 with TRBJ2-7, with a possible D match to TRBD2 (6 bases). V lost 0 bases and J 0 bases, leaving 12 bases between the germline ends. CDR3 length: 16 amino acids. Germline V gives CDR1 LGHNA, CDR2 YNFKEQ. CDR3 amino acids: CASSQEYPGSSYEQYF. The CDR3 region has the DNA TGTGCCAGCAGCCAAGAGTACCCCGGGAGCTCCTACGAGCAGTACTTC.

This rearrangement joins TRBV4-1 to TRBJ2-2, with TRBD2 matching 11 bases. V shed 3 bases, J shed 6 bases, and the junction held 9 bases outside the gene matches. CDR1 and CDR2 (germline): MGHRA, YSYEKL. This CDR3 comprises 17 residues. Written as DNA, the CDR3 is TGCGCCAGCAGCCACCCCCAACTAGCGGGGGAATCCGGGGAGCTGTTTTTT. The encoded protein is CASSHPQLAGESGELFF.

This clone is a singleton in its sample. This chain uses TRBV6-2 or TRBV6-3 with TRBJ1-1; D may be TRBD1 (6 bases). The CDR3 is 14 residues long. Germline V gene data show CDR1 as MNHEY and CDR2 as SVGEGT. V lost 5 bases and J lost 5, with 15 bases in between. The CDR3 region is CASSGRGGLTEAFF. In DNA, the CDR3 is TGTGCCAGCAGTGGGCGGGGGGGGCTGACTGAAGCTTTCTTT.

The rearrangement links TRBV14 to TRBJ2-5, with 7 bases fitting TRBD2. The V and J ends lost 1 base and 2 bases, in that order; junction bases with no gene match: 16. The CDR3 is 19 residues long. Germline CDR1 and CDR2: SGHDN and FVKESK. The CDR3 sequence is CASSQVPGAGGGHQETQYF. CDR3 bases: TGTGCCAGCAGCCAAGTTCCCGGAGCGGGCGGGGGTCATCAAGAGACCCAGTACTTC.